What follows are 17 T cell receptor beta chains derived from one specimen sequenced in a study of memory CD4+ T cells and cytomegalovirus serostatus. The sort gate was single viable CD3+CD4+CD8-CD45RO+ cells for memory CD4+ T cells. The data were produced by immunoSEQ multiplex PCR, yet TCRdb's version contains in-frame clones alone and is incomplete. The sample gives some 48,000 clones, more than 70% of which show up once; approximately 0.78% is in the top ten. Sequencing input: memory CD4+ T cells from blood. Receptors were obtained from an adult in good health and CMV-seronegative.

The rearrangement uses TRBV18 and TRBJ2-5; 7 bases map to TRBD1. V was clipped by 3 bases and J by 2 bases; unmatched bases: 9. CDR3 length equals 16 residues. The V gene's germline CDR1 is KGHSH and CDR2 LQKENI. The CDR3 here is CASSPRQGRLQETQYF. The CDR3 nucleotides read TGTGCCAGCTCACCTCGACAGGGACGACTTCAAGAGACCCAGTACTTC.

The chain combines TRBV4-2 with TRBJ2-1, with D maybe TRBD2 (5 bases). V gave up 1 base and J gave up 6 bases, with 13 bases separating them. CDR1 and CDR2 (germline): LGHNA, YNFKEQ. The CDR3 extends over 15 amino acids. The CDR3 reads CASSQVGTSFNEQFF. The CDR3 DNA sequence: TGTGCCAGCAGCCAAGTCGGTACTAGTTTCAATGAGCAGTTCTTC.

The chain recombines TRBV5-1 with TRBJ1-2; 7 bases match TRBD1. The CDR3 loop spans 18 amino acids. Germline assignment: CDR1 SGHRS and CDR2 YFSETQ. V dropped 3 bases and J dropped 3; count of bases not matched to a gene: 17. The CDR3 DNA is TGCGCCAGCAGCTACCATTCAGGGGGAACTACTATTGACTATGGCTACACCTTC. Translation: CASSYHSGGTTIDYGYTF. The entire variable domain, with the rest obtained from reference TRBV5-1 and TRBJ1-2, is as follows: KAGVTQTPRYLIKTRGQQVTLSCSPISGHRSVSWYQQTPGQGLQFLFEYFSETQRNKGNFPGRFSGRQFSNSRSEMNVSTLELGDSALYLCASSYHSGGTTIDYGYTFGSGTRLTVV.

This clone was found once. The gene calls are TRBV6-4 and TRBJ1-3; a weak D match, TRBD1 (5 bases). Germline lookup yields CDR1 MRHNA and CDR2 SNTAGT. Trimming took 9 bases from V and 2 from J, leaving 11 bases between them. The CDR3 is made up of 13 amino acids. The CDR3 DNA reads as TGTGCCAGAGGAAAGGACACTGGAAACACCATATATTTT. It encodes CARGKDTGNTIYF.

This sequence joins TRBV19 and TRBJ1-5; TRBD1 aligns across 7 bases. The V gene's germline CDR1 is LNHDA and CDR2 SQIVND (reference sequence). Trimming took 5 bases from V and 6 from J; bases not matched to a gene: 7. The CDR3 sequence is 14 residues long. In DNA, the CDR3 is TGTGCCAGTAGTTGGGACAGCCCGGGTCAGCCCCAGCATTTT. The encoded protein is CASSWDSPGQPQHF.

The V and J genes are TRBV15 and TRBJ1-5; D not resolved. From germline, CDR1 is LNHNV and CDR2 YYDKDF (reference sequence). The length of the CDR3 is 14 residues. V lost 1 base and J 6 bases, leaving 10 bases between the germline ends. The CDR3 sequence: CATSRGGQSQPQHF. The CDR3 coding sequence is TGTGCCACCAGCAGAGGAGGGCAGAGTCAGCCCCAGCATTTT.

The chain is built from TRBV6-5 and TRBJ1-1, with TRBD1 matching 8 bases. The CDR3 consists of 15 residues. V lost 5 bases to trimming and J lost 1 base; unmatched junction nucleotides: 6. In germline, CDR1 is MNHEY, CDR2 SVGAGI. The CDR3 DNA reads TGTGCCAGCAGTCCATCAGGGGGCGGGAACACTGAAGCTTTCTTT. Its translation is CASSPSGGGNTEAFF.

This clone showed up just a few times. The chain carries TRBV18 and TRBJ2-7; D is uncertain. The CDR3 contains 13 residues. Germline CDR1 is KGHSH and CDR2 is LQKENI. V was shortened by 2 bases and J by 4 bases, with 9 bases between the two germline ends. The DNA for the CDR3 is TGTGCCAGCTCACCAGTAAGGGAATACGAGCAGTACTTC. Its translation is CASSPVREYEQYF.

The chain recombines TRBV27 with TRBJ2-2; 9 bases match TRBD1. V was pared by 6 bases and J by 6 bases, with 8 bases of the junction left unmatched. Germline assignment: CDR1 MNHEY and CDR2 SMNVEV (reference sequence). CDR3 size: 15 residues. Here the CDR3 DNA reads TGTGCCAGCAGGCGGGACAGGGAGGGTCCCGGGGAGCTGTTTTTT. It encodes CASRRDREGPGELFF.

V and J are TRBV11-2 and TRBJ2-3; tentative D call: TRBD2 (5 bases). There are 16 residues in the CDR3. V lost 5 bases and J 1 base, leaving 16 bases between the germline ends. Germline V lookup: CDR1 SGHAT, CDR2 FQNNGV. The chain's CDR3 is CASSREVVPGTDTQYF. CDR3 nucleotides: TGTGCCAGCAGCCGGGAAGTAGTGCCCGGCACAGATACGCAGTATTTT.

The chain has TRBV11-1 and TRBJ2-1, with D unclear. The ends were cut back, 6 bases at V and 6 bases at J, with 6 bases in the middle. Germline loops: CDR1 SGHAT, CDR2 FQDESV (reference sequence). The CDR3 has 11 amino acids. In DNA, the CDR3 is TGTGCCAGCAGGTCCAGCAATGAGCAGTTCTTC. This gives the protein CASRSSNEQFF.

The sample holds one count of this clone. The chain recombines TRBV5-1 with TRBJ2-7, with a weak D call TRBD1 (6 bases). CDR1 is SGHRS and CDR2 is YFSETQ in the germline V gene. V was shortened by 4 bases and J by 3 bases, with 14 bases between the two germline ends. This CDR3 contains 14 residues. CDR3 DNA sequence: TGCGCCAGCAGCCGGGAAGGACAGAACTACGAGCAGTACTTC. Translation gives CASSREGQNYEQYF. Variable domain in full (rest from reference TRBV5-1 and TRBJ2-7): KAGVTQTPRYLIKTRGQQVTLSCSPISGHRSVSWYQQTPGQGLQFLFEYFSETQRNKGNFPGRFSGRQFSNSRSEMNVSTLELGDSALYLCASSREGQNYEQYFGPGTRLTVT.

V gene TRBV29-1 combines with J gene TRBJ1-2; D gene ambiguous. The V and J ends lost 6 bases and 5 bases respectively, with 10 bases between them. Germline CDR1 reads SQVTM; CDR2 reads ANQGSEA. CDR3 size: 11 residues. This CDR3 is CSVPTGYGYTF. DNA for the CDR3: TGCAGCGTCCCGACGGGATATGGCTACACCTTC.

The chain couples TRBV6-6 to TRBJ2-7; 9 bases map to TRBD1. The CDR3 covers 16 residues. V was clipped by 6 bases and J by 5 bases; unmatched bases: 14. Germline values: CDR1 MNHNY, CDR2 SVGAGI (reference sequence). CDR3 amino acids: CASSSKLGTGYNEQYF. The DNA for the CDR3 is TGTGCCAGCAGCTCAAAGCTCGGGACAGGGTACAACGAGCAGTACTTC.

This clone was found once. The chain recombines TRBV5-4 with TRBJ2-7; D unclear. Per germline, CDR1 SGHNT and CDR2 YYREEE (reference sequence). This CDR3 contains 13 residues. Trimming cost V 0 bases and J 0 bases, with 4 bases left between them. The CDR3 spells CASSLDYSYEQYF. In DNA, the CDR3 is TGTGCCAGCAGCTTGGACTACTCCTACGAGCAGTACTTC.

This clone appeared a single time. The chain combines TRBV6-1 with TRBJ2-3; 8 positions agree with TRBD1. This CDR3 has 13 residues. Germline trimming cut 8 bases from V and 6 bases from J; bases unmatched to any gene: 7. Per the germline V gene, CDR1 is MNHNS and CDR2 is SASEGT. CDR3 nucleotide sequence: TGTGCCAGCGGACAGGGTACATGGGATACGCAGTATTTT. Protein product: CASGQGTWDTQYF.

This clone was counted only a few times. The chain has TRBV6-5 and TRBJ2-5; the match to TRBD2 covers 8 bases. This CDR3 has 16 amino acids. Germline loops: CDR1 MNHEY, CDR2 SVGAGI. V lost 0 bases, J lost 4 bases, and 7 bases stayed unmatched. CDR3 amino acids: CASSYSTLAARETQYF. The CDR3 DNA sequence: TGTGCCAGCAGTTACTCGACACTAGCGGCACGAGAGACCCAGTACTTC.